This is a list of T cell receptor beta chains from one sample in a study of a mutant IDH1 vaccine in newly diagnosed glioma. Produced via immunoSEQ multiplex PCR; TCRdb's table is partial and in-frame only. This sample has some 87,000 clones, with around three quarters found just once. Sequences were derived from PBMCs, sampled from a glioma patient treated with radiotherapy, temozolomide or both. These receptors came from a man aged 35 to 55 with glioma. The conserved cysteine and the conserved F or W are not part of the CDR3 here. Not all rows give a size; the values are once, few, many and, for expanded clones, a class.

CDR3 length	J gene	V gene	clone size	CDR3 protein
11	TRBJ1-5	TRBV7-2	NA	ASSLRQGQPQH
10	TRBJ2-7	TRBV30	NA	AWRGGFSEQY
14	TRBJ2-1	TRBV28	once	ASSRVSRATDNEQF
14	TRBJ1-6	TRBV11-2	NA	ASSLVGRQGASPLH
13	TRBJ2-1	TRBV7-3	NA	ASSLRADSYNEQF
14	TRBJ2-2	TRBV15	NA	ATSSLAGGGTGELF
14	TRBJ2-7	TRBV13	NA	ASSPKTSGSSIEQY
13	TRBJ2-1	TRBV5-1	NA	ASSLAFSSYNEQF
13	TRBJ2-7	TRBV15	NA	ATSRVDVRGPEQY
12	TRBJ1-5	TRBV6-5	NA	ASSFSGGNQPQH
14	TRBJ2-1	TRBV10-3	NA	AIRGQGHGSYNEQF
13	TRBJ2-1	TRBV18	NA	ASSPGTGPYNEQF
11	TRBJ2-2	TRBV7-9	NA	ASSFSQAGELF
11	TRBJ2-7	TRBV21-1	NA	ASSFPTGIEQY
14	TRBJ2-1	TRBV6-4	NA	ASRAPGWESDNEQF
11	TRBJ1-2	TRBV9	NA	ASSVEGNYGYT
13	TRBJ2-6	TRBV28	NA	ASSFLANGANVLT
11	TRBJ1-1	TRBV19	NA	ASSTGRFTEAF
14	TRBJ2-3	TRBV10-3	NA	AISGKAGGPADTQY